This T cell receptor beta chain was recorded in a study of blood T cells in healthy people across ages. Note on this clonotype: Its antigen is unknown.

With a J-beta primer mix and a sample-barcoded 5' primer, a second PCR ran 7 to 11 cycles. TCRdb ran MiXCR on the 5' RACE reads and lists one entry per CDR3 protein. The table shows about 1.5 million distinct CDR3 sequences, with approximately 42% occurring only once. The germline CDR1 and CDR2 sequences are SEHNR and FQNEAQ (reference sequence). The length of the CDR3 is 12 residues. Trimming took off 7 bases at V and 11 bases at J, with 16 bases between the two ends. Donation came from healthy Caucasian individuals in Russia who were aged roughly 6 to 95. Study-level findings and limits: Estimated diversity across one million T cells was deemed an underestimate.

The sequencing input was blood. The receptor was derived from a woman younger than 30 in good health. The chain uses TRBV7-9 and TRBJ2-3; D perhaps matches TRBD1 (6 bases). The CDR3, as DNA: TGTGCCAGCACCACAGGGTTGAACGAGCAGTATTTT. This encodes CASTTGLNEQYF.